This T cell receptor beta chain was obtained from a study of T-cell memory formation after mild COVID-19. The CDR3 runs to 16 residues. Germline trimming cut 6 bases from V and 4 bases from J; bases unmatched to any gene: 9. Per germline, CDR1 SGHTA and CDR2 FQGNSA. This clonotype was picked up a small number of times. Antigen unknown. 5'RACE primed from the constant segment yielded TCR alpha and TCR beta cDNA libraries bearing sample barcodes and UMIs. MiXCR, run by TCRdb on the 5' RACE reads, gives a single entry per CDR3 protein. The profile covers about 340,000 distinct CDR3 sequences, with 15% to 20% appearing a single time and around 24% taken by the ten largest. Broader study findings: That cross-reactive memory joined was suggested by some responding clones appearing in pre-infection memory. Still unconfirmed is whether the second-wave clones peaking on day 37 recognized SARS-CoV-2.

This sequence joins TRBV7-2 and TRBJ2-3, with 11 nucleotides matching TRBD2. The material sequenced was PBMCs or a T cell subset sorted from them (not recorded which). The TCR was taken from a man aged 18 to 29 who had mild COVID-19 (a few samples of this study predate the infection). Cell type and time point are not known. This chain's CDR3 is CASRLSGGAKADTQYF. DNA for the CDR3: TGTGCCAGCAGACTTAGCGGGGGGGCGAAAGCAGATACGCAGTATTTT. The entire variable domain, with the rest obtained from reference TRBV7-2 and TRBJ2-3, is as follows: GAGVSQSPSNKVTEKGKDVELRCDPISGHTALYWYRQSLGQGLEFLIYFQGNSAPDKSGLPSDRFSAERTGGSVSTLTIQRTQQEDSAVYLCASRLSGGAKADTQYFGPGTRLTVL.